A selection of T cell receptor beta chains follows, all from one sample in a study of blood T cell repertoires in COVID-19. TCRdb's copy holds only in-frame clones and misses some; the assay was immunoSEQ multiplex PCR. The sample yields 90,000 to 120,000 clones, around 89% seen once. Sequences were obtained from peripheral blood. The receptors stem from a man between 50 and 59 years old with active or convalescent COVID-19. The CDR3 runs from the conserved cysteine through the conserved F or W. D genes are given only for firm matches. A row's size may be missing; if present it is once, few, many or a size class.

V gene	clone size	J gene	D gene	CDR3 protein	CDR3 DNA
TRBV7-2	NA	TRBJ2-5	TRBD2	CASSLIAGGEETQYF	TGTGCCAGCAGCTTAATAGCGGGAGGGGAAGAGACCCAGTACTTC
TRBV27	NA	TRBJ2-7	NA	CASSLVGGSYEQYF	TGTGCCAGCAGTTTAGTAGGGGGTTCCTACGAGCAGTACTTC
TRBV11-3	NA	TRBJ2-7	NA	CASSLDAGRAYEQYF	TGTGCCAGCAGCTTAGATGCGGGACGCGCCTACGAGCAGTACTTC
TRBV7-9	NA	TRBJ1-2	NA	CASSSPLAVQDNYGYTF	TGTGCCAGCAGCTCTCCCTTAGCAGTACAGGATAACTATGGCTACACCTTC
TRBV3-1/TRBV3-2	NA	TRBJ1-4	NA	CASSRSEATNEKLFF	TGTGCCAGCAGCCGCAGTGAAGCAACTAATGAAAAACTGTTTTTT
TRBV28	NA	TRBJ1-4	TRBD1	CASSGWTGGANEKLFF	TGTGCCAGCAGCGGATGGACAGGGGGGGCTAATGAAAAACTGTTTTTT
TRBV28	NA	TRBJ1-1	NA	CASRRGTEAFF	TGTGCCAGCAGGAGGGGGACTGAAGCTTTCTTT
TRBV18	NA	TRBJ1-2	NA	CASSPIAGRTAYGYTF	TGTGCCAGCTCACCAATTGCGGGTAGGACAGCTTATGGCTACACCTTC
TRBV5-1	NA	TRBJ1-4	NA	CASSHGTSGLTNEKLFF	TGCGCCAGCAGCCATGGGACATCAGGATTAACTAATGAAAAACTGTTTTTT
TRBV6-1	once	TRBJ2-7	TRBD1	CASSDGTGGSYEQYF	TGTGCCAGCAGTGATGGGACAGGGGGGTCCTACGAGCAGTACTTC
TRBV5-4	NA	TRBJ2-3	NA	CASSLDGDTQYF	TGTGCCAGCAGCTTGGACGGGGATACGCAGTATTTT
TRBV7-8	NA	TRBJ2-1	TRBD1	CASSPGQGTLNEQFF	TGTGCCAGCAGCCCCGGACAGGGTACTTTAAATGAGCAGTTCTTC
TRBV7-2	few	TRBJ2-7	NA	CASSLAPGQEIFYEQYF	TGTGCCAGCAGCTTAGCCCCAGGGCAGGAAATCTTCTACGAGCAGTACTTC
TRBV5-5	NA	TRBJ1-2	NA	CASSLAGLGRTNYGYTF	TGTGCCAGCAGCTTGGCCGGGTTGGGGAGAACTAACTATGGCTACACCTTC
TRBV6-6	NA	TRBJ2-6	TRBD2	CASRRAGVNSGANVLTF	TGTGCCAGCAGGCGAGCGGGAGTCAACTCTGGGGCCAACGTCCTGACTTTC
TRBV9	NA	TRBJ2-5	TRBD2	CASSAGLAGPQETQYF	TGTGCCAGCAGCGCAGGACTAGCGGGCCCCCAAGAGACCCAGTACTTC
TRBV2	NA	TRBJ2-1	TRBD2	CASSDSGRVNEQFF	TGTGCCAGCAGTGATAGCGGGAGGGTCAATGAGCAGTTCTTC
TRBV6-5	NA	TRBJ1-1	NA	CASSRQVNTEAFF	TGTGCCAGCAGTCGACAAGTGAACACTGAAGCTTTCTTT
TRBV5-4	NA	TRBJ2-5	TRBD1	CASSPGQGVRETQYF	TGTGCCAGCAGCCCAGGACAGGGGGTACGAGAGACCCAGTACTTC
TRBV6-5	NA	TRBJ2-1	NA	CASSLLSQFF	TGTGCCAGCAGTTTACTGTCCCAGTTCTTC
TRBV28	NA	TRBJ2-3	TRBD2	CASSSGLADYTDTQYF	TGTGCCAGCAGTTCTGGACTAGCGGACTACACAGATACGCAGTATTTT
TRBV20-1	NA	TRBJ2-1	TRBD2	CSASGPQREGRNEQFF	TGCAGTGCTAGTGGGCCCCAGCGGGAGGGGAGGAATGAGCAGTTCTTC
TRBV28	NA	TRBJ2-7	TRBD2	CASIAGVSYEQYF	TGTGCCAGCATAGCGGGAGTCTCCTACGAGCAGTACTTC
TRBV6-6	once	TRBJ2-7	TRBD1	CASSYFPTGAYEQYF	TGTGCCAGCAGTTACTTCCCCACAGGGGCCTACGAGCAGTACTTC
TRBV19	once	TRBJ2-7	NA	CASAQQGYEQYF	TGTGCCAGTGCGCAACAGGGATACGAGCAGTACTTC
TRBV28	NA	TRBJ1-4	NA	CASSLITGNEKLFF	TGTGCCAGCAGTTTGATAACAGGGAATGAAAAACTGTTTTTT
TRBV9	NA	TRBJ1-2	NA	CASSVQINYGYTF	TGTGCCAGCAGCGTACAGATCAACTATGGCTACACCTTC
TRBV12-3/TRBV12-4	NA	TRBJ1-6	TRBD1	CASRGQGESPLHF	TGTGCCAGCAGGGGACAGGGTGAATCACCCCTCCACTTT
TRBV2	NA	TRBJ2-7	TRBD1	CASTPRTGSYEQYF	TGTGCCAGCACGCCGAGGACAGGGTCCTACGAGCAGTACTTC
TRBV6-5	NA	TRBJ1-2	TRBD1	CASSYSAGGYGYTF	TGTGCCAGCAGTTACTCGGCAGGGGGCTATGGCTACACCTTC
TRBV2	NA	TRBJ1-6	TRBD1	CASRRTGMNSPLHF	TGTGCCAGCAGGAGGACAGGGATGAATTCACCCCTCCACTTT
TRBV7-9	once	TRBJ1-1	NA	CASSSGRGMNTEAFF	TGTGCCAGCAGCTCTGGGCGGGGGATGAACACTGAAGCTTTCTTT
TRBV11-2	NA	TRBJ2-5	NA	CASSLAPREAQYF	TGTGCCAGCAGCTTGGCACCCCGTGAGGCCCAGTACTTC
TRBV5-4	NA	TRBJ2-1	TRBD2	CASSLTSASGPYNEQFF	TGTGCCAGCAGCCTGACGAGCGCTAGCGGACCCTACAATGAGCAGTTCTTC
TRBV28	NA	TRBJ1-1	TRBD1	CASSFFYRGQGMNTEAFF	TGTGCCAGCAGTTTTTTTTACAGGGGGCAGGGGATGAACACTGAAGCTTTCTTT
TRBV28	NA	TRBJ2-7	TRBD2	CASRTSGSFEQYF	TGTGCCAGCAGGACTAGCGGGAGTTTCGAGCAGTACTTC
TRBV19	NA	TRBJ2-7	TRBD1	CASSIQGVSYEQYF	TGTGCCAGTAGTATTCAGGGGGTGTCCTACGAGCAGTACTTC
TRBV19	NA	TRBJ2-7	TRBD1	CASSPLERQGHEQYF	TGTGCCAGTAGTCCATTAGAGCGACAGGGCCACGAGCAGTACTTC
TRBV10-3	NA	TRBJ2-1	NA	CAISEAGTYNEQFF	TGTGCCATCAGTGAGGCCGGGACCTACAATGAGCAGTTCTTC
TRBV5-4	NA	TRBJ1-2	TRBD1	CASSYRGQSYGYTF	TGTGCCAGCAGCTACCGGGGACAGTCCTATGGCTACACCTTC